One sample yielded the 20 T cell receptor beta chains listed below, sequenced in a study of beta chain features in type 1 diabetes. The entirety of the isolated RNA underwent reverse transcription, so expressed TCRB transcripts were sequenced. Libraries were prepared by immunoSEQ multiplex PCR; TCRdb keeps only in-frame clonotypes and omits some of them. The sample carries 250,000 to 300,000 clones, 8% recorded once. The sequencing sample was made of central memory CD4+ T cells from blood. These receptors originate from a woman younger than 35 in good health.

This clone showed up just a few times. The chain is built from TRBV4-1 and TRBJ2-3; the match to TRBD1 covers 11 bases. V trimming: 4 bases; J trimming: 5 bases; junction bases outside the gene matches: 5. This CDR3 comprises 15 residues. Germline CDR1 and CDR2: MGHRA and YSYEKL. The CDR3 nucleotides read TGCGCCAGCAGCCTAAGAGGGACAGGGGGAGATACGCAGTATTTT. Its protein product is CASSLRGTGGDTQYF.

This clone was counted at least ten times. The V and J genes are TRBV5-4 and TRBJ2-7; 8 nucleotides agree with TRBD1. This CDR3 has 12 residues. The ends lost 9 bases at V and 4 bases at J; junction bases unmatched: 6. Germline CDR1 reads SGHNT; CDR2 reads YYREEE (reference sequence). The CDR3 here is CAIGQGQYEQYF. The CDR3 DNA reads TGTGCCATTGGACAGGGCCAGTACGAGCAGTACTTC.

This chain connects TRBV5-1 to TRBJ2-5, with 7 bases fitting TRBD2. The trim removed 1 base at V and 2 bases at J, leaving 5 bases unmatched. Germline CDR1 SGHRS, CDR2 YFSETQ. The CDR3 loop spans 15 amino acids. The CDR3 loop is CASSLLAVSQETQYF. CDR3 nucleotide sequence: TGCGCCAGCAGCTTGCTAGCGGTTTCACAAGAGACCCAGTACTTC.

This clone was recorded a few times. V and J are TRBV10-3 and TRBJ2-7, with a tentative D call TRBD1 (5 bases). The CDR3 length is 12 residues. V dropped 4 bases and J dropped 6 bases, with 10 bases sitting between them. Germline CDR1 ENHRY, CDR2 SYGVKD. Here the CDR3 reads CAISGGSFEQYF. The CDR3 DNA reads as TGTGCCATCAGTGGGGGCAGCTTCGAGCAGTACTTC.

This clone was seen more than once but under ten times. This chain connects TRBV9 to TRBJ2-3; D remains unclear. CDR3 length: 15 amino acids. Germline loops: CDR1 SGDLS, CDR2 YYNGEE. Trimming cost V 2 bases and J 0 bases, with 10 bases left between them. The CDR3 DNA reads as TGTGCCAGCAGCGTTATCGGAACTAGCACAGATACGCAGTATTTT. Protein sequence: CASSVIGTSTDTQYF.

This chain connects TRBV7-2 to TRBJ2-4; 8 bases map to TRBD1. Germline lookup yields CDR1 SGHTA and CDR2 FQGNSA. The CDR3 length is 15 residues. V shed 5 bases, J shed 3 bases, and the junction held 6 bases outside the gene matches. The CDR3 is CASSVRTGSKNIQYF. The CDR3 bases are TGTGCCAGCAGCGTCAGGACAGGGAGCAAAAACATTCAGTACTTC.

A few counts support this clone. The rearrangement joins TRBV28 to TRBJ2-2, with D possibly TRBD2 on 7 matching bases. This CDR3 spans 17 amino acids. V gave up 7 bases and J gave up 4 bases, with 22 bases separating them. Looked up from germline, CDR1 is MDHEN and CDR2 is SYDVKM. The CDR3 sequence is CASTTLFGGAGTGELFF. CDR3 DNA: TGTGCCAGCACCACTTTATTTGGGGGGGCAGGCACCGGGGAGCTGTTTTTT.

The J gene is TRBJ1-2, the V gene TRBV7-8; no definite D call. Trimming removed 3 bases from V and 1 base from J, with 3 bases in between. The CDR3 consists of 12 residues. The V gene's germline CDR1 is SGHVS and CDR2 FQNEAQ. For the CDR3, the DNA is TGTGCCAGCAGCTTGAATAACTATGGCTACACCTTC. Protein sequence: CASSLNNYGYTF. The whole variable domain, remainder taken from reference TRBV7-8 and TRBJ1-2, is GAGVSQSPRYKVAKRGQDVALRCDPISGHVSLFWYQQALGQGPEFLTYFQNEAQLDKSGLPSDRFFAERPEGSVSTLKIQRTQQEDSAVYLCASSLNNYGYTFGSGTRLTVV.

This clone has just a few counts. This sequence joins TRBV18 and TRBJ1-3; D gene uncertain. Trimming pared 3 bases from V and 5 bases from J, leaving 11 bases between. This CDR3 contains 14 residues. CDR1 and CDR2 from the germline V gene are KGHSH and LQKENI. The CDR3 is CASSPSAARNTIYF. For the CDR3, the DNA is TGTGCCAGCTCACCTTCGGCGGCTAGAAACACCATATATTTT.

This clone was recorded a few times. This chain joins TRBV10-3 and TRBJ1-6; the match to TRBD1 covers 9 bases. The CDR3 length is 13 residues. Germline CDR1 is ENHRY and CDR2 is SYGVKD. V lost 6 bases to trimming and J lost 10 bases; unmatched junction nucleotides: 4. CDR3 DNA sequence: TGTGCCATCAGGGGACAGGGAGGCTCACCCCTCCACTTT. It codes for CAIRGQGGSPLHF.

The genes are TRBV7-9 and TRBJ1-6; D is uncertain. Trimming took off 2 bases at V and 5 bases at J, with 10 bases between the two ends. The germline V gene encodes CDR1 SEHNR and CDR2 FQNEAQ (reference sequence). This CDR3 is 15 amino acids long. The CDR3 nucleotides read TGTGCCAGCAGCTTATATCGGGAAAATAATTCACCCCTCCACTTT. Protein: CASSLYRENNSPLHF.

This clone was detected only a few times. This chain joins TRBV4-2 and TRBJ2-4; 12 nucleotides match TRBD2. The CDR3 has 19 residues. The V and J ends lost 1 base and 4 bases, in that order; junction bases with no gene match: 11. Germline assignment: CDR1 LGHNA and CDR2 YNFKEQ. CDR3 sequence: CASSQVQLLGTSGKNIQYF. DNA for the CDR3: TGTGCCAGCAGCCAAGTCCAGTTACTCGGGACTAGCGGGAAAAACATTCAGTACTTC.

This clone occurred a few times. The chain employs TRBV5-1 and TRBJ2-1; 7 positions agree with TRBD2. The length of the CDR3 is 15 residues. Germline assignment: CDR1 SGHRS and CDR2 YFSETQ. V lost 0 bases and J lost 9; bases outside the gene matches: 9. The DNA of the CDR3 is TGCGCCAGCAGCTTGGAGGGCAGGAGGGAGGGTGAGCAGTTCTTC. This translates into CASSLEGRREGEQFF.

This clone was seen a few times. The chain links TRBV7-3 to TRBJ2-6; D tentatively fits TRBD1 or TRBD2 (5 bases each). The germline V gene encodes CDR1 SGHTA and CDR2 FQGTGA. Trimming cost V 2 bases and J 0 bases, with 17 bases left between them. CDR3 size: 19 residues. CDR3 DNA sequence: TGTGCCAGCAGCTTACGGGGCACTCTTTCCCGCTCTGGGGCCAACGTCCTGACTTTC. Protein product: CASSLRGTLSRSGANVLTF.

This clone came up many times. CDR3: CASSFTGDTGELFF. The DNA for the CDR3 is TGTGCCAGCAGCTTTACAGGGGACACCGGGGAGCTGTTTTTT. The V and J genes are TRBV7-3 and TRBJ2-2, with 7 bases that match TRBD1. Germline loops: CDR1 SGHTA, CDR2 FQGTGA. The CDR3 loop spans 14 amino acids. The ends lost 3 bases at V and 3 bases at J; junction bases unmatched: 1.

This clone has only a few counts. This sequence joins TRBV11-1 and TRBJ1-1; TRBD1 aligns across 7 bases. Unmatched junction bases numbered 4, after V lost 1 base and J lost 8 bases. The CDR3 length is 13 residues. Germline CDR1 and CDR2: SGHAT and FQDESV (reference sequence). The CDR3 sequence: CASSLETGWEAFF. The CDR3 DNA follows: TGTGCCAGCAGCTTAGAGACAGGGTGGGAAGCTTTCTTT.

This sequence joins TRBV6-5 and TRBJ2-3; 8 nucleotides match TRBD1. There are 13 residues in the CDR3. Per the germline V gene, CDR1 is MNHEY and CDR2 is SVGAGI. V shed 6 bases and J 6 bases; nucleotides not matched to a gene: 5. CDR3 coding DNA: TGTGCCAGCAGGAGGACAGGGTGGGATACGCAGTATTTT. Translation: CASRRTGWDTQYF.

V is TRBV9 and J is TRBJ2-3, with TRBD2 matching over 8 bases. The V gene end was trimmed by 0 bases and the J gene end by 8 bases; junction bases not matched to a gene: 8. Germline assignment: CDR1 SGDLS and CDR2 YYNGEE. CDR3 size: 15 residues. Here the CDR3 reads CASSVAGGGHSTQYF. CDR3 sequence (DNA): TGTGCCAGCAGCGTAGCAGGCGGGGGGCACTCTACGCAGTATTTT.

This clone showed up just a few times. The CDR3 nucleotides read TGTGCCAGCAGCAAAGCGGGTCCTTGGACAGCCAGCAATCAGCCCCAGCATTTT. It encodes CASSKAGPWTASNQPQHF. The chain links TRBV21-1 to TRBJ1-5; the tabulated D call, TRBD1, remains unverified against the DNA. TRBV21-1 is designated a pseudogene. The CDR3 runs to 18 residues.

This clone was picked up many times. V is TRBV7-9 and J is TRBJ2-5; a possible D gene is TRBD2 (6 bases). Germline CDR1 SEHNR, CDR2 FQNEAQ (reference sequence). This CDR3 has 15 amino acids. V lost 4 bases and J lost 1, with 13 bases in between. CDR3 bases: TGTGCCAGCAGCTACTACTTAGCGGCCCAAGAGACCCAGTACTTC. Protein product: CASSYYLAAQETQYF.